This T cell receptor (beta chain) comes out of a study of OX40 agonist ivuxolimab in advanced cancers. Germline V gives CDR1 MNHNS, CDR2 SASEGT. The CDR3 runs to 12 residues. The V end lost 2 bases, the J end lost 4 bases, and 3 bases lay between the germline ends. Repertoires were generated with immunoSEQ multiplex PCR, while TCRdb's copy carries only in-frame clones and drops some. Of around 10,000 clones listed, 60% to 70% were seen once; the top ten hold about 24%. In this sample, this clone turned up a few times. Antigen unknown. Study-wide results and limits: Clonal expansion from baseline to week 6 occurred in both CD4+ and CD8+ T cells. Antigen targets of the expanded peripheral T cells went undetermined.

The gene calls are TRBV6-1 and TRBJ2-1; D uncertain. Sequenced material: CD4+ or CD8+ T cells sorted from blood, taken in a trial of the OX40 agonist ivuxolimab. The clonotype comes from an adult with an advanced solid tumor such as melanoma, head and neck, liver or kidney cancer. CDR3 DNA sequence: TGTGCCAGCAGTGAACCGTACAATGAGCAGTTCTTC. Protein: CASSEPYNEQFF.